The clone carrying this T cell receptor (beta chain) has ten or more counts. TCRdb's table, derived via immunoSEQ multiplex PCR, lists solely in-frame clones and lacks some. The table includes more than 110,000 clones, more than 80% detected once. The record originates from a study of blood T cell repertoires in COVID-19. Germline V gene lookup returns CDR1 MGHRA and CDR2 YSYEKL. The CDR3 totals 18 residues. Trimming left V 4 bases short and J 3 bases short, with 22 bases between. V usage is TRBV4-1 and J usage is TRBJ1-3; TRBD1 is a possible D gene (6 bases). This receptor was identified in a woman of 80 years or more in a cohort sampled during active or convalescent COVID-19. What was sequenced was peripheral blood. The CDR3 is CASSPSLNPGQRGNTIYF. CDR3 coding DNA: TGCGCCAGCAGCCCGTCCCTCAACCCCGGACAGCGTGGAAACACCATATATTTT.